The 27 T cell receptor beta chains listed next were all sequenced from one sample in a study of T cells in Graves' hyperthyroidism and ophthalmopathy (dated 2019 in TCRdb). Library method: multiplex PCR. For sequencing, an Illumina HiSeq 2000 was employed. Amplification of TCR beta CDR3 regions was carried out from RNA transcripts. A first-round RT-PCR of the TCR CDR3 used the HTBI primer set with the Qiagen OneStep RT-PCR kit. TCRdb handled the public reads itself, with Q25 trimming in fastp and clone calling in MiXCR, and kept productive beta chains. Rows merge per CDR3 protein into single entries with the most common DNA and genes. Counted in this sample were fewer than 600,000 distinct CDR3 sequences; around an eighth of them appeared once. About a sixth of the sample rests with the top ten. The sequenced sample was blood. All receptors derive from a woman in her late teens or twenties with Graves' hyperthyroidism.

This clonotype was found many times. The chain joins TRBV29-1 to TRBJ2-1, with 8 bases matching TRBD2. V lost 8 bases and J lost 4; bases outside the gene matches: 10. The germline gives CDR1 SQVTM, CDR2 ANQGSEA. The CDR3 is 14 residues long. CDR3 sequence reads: CSPRLAPKYNEQFF. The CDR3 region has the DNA TGCAGCCCACGACTAGCGCCTAAGTACAATGAGCAGTTCTTC.

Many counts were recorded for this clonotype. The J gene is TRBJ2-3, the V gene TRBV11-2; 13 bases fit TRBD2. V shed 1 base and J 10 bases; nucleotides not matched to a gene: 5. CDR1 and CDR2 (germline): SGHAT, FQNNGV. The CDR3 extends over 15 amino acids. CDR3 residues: CASSLGGTSGTPQYF. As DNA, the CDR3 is TGTGCCAGCAGCTTAGGGGGGACTAGCGGGACCCCGCAGTATTTT.

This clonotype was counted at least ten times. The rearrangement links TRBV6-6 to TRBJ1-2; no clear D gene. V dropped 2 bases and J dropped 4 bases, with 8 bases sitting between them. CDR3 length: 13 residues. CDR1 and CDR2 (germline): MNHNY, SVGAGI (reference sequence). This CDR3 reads CASSYRVGYGYTF. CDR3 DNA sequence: TGTGCCAGCAGTTACCGGGTGGGCTATGGCTACACCTTC.

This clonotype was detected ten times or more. The CDR3 nucleotides read TGTGCCAGTAGTTGGCGAGCGGACGGGGAGCTGTTTTTT. It codes for CASSWRADGELFF. V usage is TRBV19 and J usage is TRBJ2-2, with D possibly TRBD2 on 5 matching bases. The V and J ends lost 5 bases and 7 bases respectively, with 11 bases between them. The CDR3 contains 13 residues. The germline V gene encodes CDR1 LNHDA and CDR2 SQIVND (reference sequence).

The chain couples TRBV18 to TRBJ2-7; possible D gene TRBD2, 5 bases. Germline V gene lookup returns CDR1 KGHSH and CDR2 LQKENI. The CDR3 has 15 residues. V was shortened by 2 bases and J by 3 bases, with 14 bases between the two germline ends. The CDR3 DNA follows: TGTGCCAGCTCACCATCGGGGTCTTACAACTACGAGCAGTACTTC. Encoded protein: CASSPSGSYNYEQYF.

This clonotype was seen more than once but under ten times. As DNA, the CDR3 is TGTGCCAGCTCTCGGTGGGCTAGCCTTGAGACCCAGTACTTC. As protein: CASSRWASLETQYF. The chain couples TRBV6-1 to TRBJ2-5; a weak D match, TRBD2 (5 bases). The CDR3 sequence is 14 residues long. Germline V gene lookup returns CDR1 MNHNS and CDR2 SASEGT. The V gene lost 8 bases and the J gene lost 5 bases, with 18 bases spanning the gap.

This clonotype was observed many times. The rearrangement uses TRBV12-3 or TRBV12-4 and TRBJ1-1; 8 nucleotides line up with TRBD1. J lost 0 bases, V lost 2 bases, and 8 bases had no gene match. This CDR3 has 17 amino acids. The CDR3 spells CASSLRTGKGMNTEAFF. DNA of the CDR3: TGTGCCAGCAGTTTAAGGACAGGGAAGGGGATGAACACTGAAGCTTTCTTT.

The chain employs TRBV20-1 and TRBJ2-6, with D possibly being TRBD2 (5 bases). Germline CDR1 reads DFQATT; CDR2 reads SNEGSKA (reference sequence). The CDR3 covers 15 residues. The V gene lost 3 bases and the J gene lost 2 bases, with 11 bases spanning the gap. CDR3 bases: TGCAGTGCTAGGAAACTAGATGCTGGGGCCAACGTCCTGACTTTC. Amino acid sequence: CSARKLDAGANVLTF.

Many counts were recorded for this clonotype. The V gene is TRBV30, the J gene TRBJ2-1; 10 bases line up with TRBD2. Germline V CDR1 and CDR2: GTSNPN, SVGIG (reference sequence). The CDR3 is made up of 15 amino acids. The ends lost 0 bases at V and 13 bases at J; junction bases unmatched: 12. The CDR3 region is CAWSVWLAGVAGQFF. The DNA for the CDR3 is TGTGCCTGGAGTGTTTGGCTAGCGGGAGTAGCGGGCCAGTTCTTC.

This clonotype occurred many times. CDR3 amino acids: CASSDSASGTRTDTQYF. In DNA, the CDR3 is TGTGCCAGCAGTGATTCGGCTAGCGGGACCCGCACAGATACGCAGTATTTT. V is TRBV2 and J is TRBJ2-3, with 9 positions matching TRBD2. Unmatched junction bases numbered 8, after V lost 3 bases and J lost 1 base. Germline V gene lookup returns CDR1 SNHLY and CDR2 FYNNEI. This CDR3 has 17 amino acids. Based on the CDR3 plus reference TRBV2 and TRBJ2-3, the full variable domain is EPEVTQTPSHQVTQMGQEVILRCVPISNHLYFYWYRQILGQKVEFLVSFYNNEISEKSEIFDDQFSVERPDGSNFTLKIRSTKLEDSAMYFCASSDSASGTRTDTQYFGPGTRLTVL.

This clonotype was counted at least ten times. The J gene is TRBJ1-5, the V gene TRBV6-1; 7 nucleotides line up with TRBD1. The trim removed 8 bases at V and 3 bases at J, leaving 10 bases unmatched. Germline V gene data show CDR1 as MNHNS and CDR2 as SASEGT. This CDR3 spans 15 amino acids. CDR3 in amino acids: CASVLAGGYNQPQHF. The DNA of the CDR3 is TGTGCCAGCGTTTTGGCAGGGGGATACAATCAGCCCCAGCATTTT.

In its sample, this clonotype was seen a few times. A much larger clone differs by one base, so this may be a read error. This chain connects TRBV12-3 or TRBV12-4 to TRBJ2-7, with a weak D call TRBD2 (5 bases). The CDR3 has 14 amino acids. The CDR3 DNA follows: TGTGCCAGCAGTCGTACTAGTACTCCCTACGGGCAGTACGTC. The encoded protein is CASSRTSTPYGQYV.

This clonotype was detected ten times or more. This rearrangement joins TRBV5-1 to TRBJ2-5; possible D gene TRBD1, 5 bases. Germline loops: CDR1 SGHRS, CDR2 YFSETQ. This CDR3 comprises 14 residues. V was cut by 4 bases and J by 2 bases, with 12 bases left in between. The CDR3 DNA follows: TGCGCCAGCAGCCCTCAGGGTGTACAAGAGACCCAGTACTTC. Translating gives CASSPQGVQETQYF.

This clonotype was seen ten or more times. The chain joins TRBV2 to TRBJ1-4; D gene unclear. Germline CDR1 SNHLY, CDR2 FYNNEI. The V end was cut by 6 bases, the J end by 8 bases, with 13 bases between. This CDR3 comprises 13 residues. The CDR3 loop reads CASSAGLGEKLFF. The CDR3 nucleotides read TGTGCCAGCAGCGCAGGACTCGGGGAAAAACTGTTTTTT.

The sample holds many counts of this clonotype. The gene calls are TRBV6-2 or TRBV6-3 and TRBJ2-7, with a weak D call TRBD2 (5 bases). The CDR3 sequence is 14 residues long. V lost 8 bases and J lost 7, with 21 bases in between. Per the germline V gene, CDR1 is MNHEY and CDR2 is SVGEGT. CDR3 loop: CASGLPGLLEEQYF. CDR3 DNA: TGTGCCAGCGGGCTCCCGGGATTACTTGAAGAGCAGTACTTC.

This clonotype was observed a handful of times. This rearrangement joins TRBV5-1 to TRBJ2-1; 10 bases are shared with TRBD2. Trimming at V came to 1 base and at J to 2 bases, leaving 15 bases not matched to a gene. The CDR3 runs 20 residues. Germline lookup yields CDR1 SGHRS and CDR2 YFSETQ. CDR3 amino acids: CASSLSGGASGRGTYNEQFF. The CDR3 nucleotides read TGCGCCAGCAGCTTGTCCGGGGGAGCAAGCGGGAGGGGAACCTACAATGAGCAGTTCTTC.

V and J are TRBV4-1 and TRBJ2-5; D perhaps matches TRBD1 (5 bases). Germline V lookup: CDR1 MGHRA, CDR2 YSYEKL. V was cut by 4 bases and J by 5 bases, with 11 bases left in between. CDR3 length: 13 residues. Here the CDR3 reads CASSPTETETQYF. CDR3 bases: TGCGCCAGCAGCCCGACAGAGACCGAGACCCAGTACTTC.

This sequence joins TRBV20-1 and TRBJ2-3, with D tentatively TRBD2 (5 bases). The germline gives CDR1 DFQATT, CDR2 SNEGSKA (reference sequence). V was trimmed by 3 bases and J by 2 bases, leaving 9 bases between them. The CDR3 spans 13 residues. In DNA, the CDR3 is TGCAGTGCTAGGGCGGACTCCACAGATACGCAGTATTTT. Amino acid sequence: CSARADSTDTQYF.

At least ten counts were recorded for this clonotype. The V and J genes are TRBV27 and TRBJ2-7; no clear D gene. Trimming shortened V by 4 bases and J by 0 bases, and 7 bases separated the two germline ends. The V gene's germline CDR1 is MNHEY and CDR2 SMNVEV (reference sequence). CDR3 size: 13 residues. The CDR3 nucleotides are TGTGCCAGCAGTTCCCGGTCCTCCTACGAGCAGTACGTC. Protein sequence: CASSSRSSYEQYV.

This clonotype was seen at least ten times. In DNA form, the CDR3 reads TGTGCCAGTTTAACAGGGACTAACTATGGCTACACCTTC. Amino acids: CASLTGTNYGYTF. The genes are TRBV2 and TRBJ1-2; D may be TRBD1 (6 bases). Germline-derived CDR1 and CDR2 are SNHLY and FYNNEI. The CDR3 is 13 amino acids. V was clipped by 9 bases and J by 0 bases, with 11 bases between them. Full variable domain (rest looked up from reference TRBV2 and TRBJ1-2): EPEVTQTPSHQVTQMGQEVILRCVPISNHLYFYWYRQILGQKVEFLVSFYNNEISEKSEIFDDQFSVERPDGSNFTLKIRSTKLEDSAMYFCASLTGTNYGYTFGSGTRLTVV.

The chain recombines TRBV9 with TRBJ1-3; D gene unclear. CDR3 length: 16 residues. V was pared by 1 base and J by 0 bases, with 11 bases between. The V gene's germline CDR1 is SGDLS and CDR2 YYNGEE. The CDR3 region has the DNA TGTGCCAGCAGCGTACATTCCGGAGCCTCTGGAAACACCATATATTTT. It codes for CASSVHSGASGNTIYF.

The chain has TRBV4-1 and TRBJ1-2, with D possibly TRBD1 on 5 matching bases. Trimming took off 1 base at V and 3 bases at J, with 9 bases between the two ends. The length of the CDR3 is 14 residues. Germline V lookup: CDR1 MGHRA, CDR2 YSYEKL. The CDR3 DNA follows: TGCGCCAGCAGCCAAGGACAGCCGCACTATGGCTACACCTTC. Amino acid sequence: CASSQGQPHYGYTF.

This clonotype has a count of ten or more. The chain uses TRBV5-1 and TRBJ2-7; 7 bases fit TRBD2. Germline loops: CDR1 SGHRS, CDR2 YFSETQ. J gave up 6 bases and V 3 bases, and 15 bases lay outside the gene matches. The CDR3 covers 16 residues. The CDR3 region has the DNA TGCGCCAGCAGCTCCCCGGGTATGGCGGGAGTTACCGAGCAGTACTTC. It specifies CASSSPGMAGVTEQYF.

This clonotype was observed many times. CDR3: CASSFRGGSTEAFF. For the CDR3, the DNA is TGTGCCAGCAGCTTCCGGGGGGGCTCCACTGAAGCTTTCTTT. The rearrangement joins TRBV11-3 to TRBJ1-1; TRBD1 might be the D (6 bases). V dropped 3 bases and J dropped 4 bases, with 12 bases sitting between them. Per germline, CDR1 SGHNT and CDR2 YENEEA. This CDR3 is built from 14 residues.

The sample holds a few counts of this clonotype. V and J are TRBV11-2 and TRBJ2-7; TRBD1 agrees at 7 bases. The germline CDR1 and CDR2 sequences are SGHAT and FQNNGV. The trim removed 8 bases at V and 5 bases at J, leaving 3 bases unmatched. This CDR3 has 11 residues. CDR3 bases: TGTGCCAGCTTAGGGGGCAACGAGCAGTACTTC. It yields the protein CASLGGNEQYF.

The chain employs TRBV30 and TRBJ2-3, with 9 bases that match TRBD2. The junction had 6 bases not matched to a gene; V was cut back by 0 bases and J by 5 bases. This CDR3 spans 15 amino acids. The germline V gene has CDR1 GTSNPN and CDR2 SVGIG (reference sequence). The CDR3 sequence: CAWSVLAGLGDTQYF. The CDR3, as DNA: TGTGCCTGGAGTGTACTAGCGGGCCTGGGAGATACGCAGTATTTT.

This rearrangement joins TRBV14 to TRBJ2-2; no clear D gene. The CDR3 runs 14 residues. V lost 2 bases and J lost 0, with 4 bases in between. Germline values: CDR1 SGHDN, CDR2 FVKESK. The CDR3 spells CASSQMANTGELFF. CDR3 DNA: TGTGCCAGCAGCCAAATGGCGAACACCGGGGAGCTGTTTTTT.